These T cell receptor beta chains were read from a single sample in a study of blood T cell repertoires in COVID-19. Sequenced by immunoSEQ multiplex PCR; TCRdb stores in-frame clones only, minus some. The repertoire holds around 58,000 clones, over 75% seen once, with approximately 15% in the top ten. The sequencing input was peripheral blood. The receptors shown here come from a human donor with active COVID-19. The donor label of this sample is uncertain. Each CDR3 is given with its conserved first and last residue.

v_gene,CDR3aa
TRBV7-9,CASSHRDRGLTEAFF
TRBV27,CASSLLPPGDQPQHF
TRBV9,CASSVVPNQPQHF
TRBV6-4,CASSDSGGSGTDTQYF
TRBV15,CATSRDGQTGGHQPQHF
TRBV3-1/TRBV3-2,CASSPNQGLVSNEQFF
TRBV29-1,CSVPSGRAWYNEQFF
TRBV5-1,CASSPGTPTSNTEAFF
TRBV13,CASSLGPGGGEKLFF
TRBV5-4,CASSFAGETQYF
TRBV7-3,CASSPGDRATDTQYF
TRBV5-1,CASSYPGQGGTQYF
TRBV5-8,CASSGGFGNNQPQHF
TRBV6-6,CASRDGSASSYEQYF
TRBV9,CASSVGTSGAYQETQYF
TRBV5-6,CASSLGTGDGAFF